Reported below is one T cell receptor (beta chain). As yet, its antigen is unknown. This sample stems from a study of CD8+ T cells in alopecia areata. Study in general: Twice a day, 5 to 10 mg of oral tofacitinib was administered to treated patients. Overall study findings and caveats: Normal skin's resident alphabeta T cells are also sequenced in scalp samples. Elevated clonality characterized lesional scalp relative to normal scalp, particularly in alopecia totalis/universalis. Between patients, shared TCR sequences were less clear than in mice. This was possibly due in part to HLA diversity in the patient population.

It was cDNA, reverse transcribed from extracted RNA, that served as the sequencing template. TCRdb's copy holds only in-frame clones and misses some; the assay was immunoSEQ multiplex PCR. The sample shows some 210,000 clones, 50% to 65% of them seen only once. Looked up from germline, CDR1 is MNHEY and CDR2 is SVGAGI. The CDR3 length is 16 residues. V gave up 2 bases and J gave up 0 bases, with 14 bases separating them. Sequenced here: CD4+ T cells sorted from blood, sampled at week 0. The chain carries TRBV6-5 and TRBJ2-7, with unresolved D. The clonotype comes from a human donor with alopecia areata. CDR3 coding DNA: TGTGCCAGCAGTTACAGTTTAGGGAAAAACTCCTACGAGCAGTACTTC. It specifies CASSYSLGKNSYEQYF.